A selection of T cell receptor beta chains follows, all from one sample in a study of cytomegalovirus exposure and HLA in healthy donors. Libraries were prepared by immunoSEQ multiplex PCR; TCRdb keeps only in-frame clonotypes and omits some of them. The sample carries roughly 140,000 clones, over 60% recorded once. The source material was PBMCs. The origin of the receptors is a middle-aged woman in good health and CMV-seronegative. CDR3s include the opening cysteine and the closing phenylalanine or tryptophan. The D gene is left open where the match is weak. Not all rows give a size; the values are once, few, many and, for expanded clones, a class.

d_call	v_call	j_call	clone_size	cdr3_nt	cdr3_aa
NA	TRBV27	TRBJ1-1	once	TGTGCCAGCAGTCGAGACTCGGGACTGATGAACACTGAAGCTTTCTTT	CASSRDSGLMNTEAFF
NA	TRBV12-2	TRBJ2-3	NA	TGTGCAAGTCGCTTAGCGGGACGGGAGCCCCTTAGCACAGATACGCAGTATTTT	CASRLAGREPLSTDTQYF
TRBD2	TRBV2	TRBJ2-5	NA	TGTGCCAGCACAAGGTCTCTAGCGGAGTTAGAGACCCAGTACTTC	CASTRSLAELETQYF
TRBD2	TRBV5-8	TRBJ2-3	NA	TGTGCCAGCAGCTTCGGTCTAGCGGGGGGGCTCTCAGATACGCAGTATTTT	CASSFGLAGGLSDTQYF
NA	TRBV15	TRBJ2-1	NA	TGTGCCACCAGCAGAGATATGGGGCAGCACAATGAGCAGTTCTTC	CATSRDMGQHNEQFF
NA	TRBV15	TRBJ2-5	NA	TGTGCCACCAGCTTCAGGGGAGGGTCTGAGACCCAGTACTTC	CATSFRGGSETQYF
TRBD2	TRBV29-1	TRBJ2-7	NA	TGCAGCGTTGAAGTTGGGGGGGACGAGCAGTACTTC	CSVEVGGDEQYF
TRBD1	TRBV14	TRBJ2-2	many	TGTGCCAGCAGCCAAGCTGCCAGGGGGCGTCCCGGGGAGCTGTTTTTT	CASSQAARGRPGELFF
NA	TRBV29-1	TRBJ2-7	NA	TGCAGCCCGGGACTGGAGTACGAGCAGTACTTC	CSPGLEYEQYF
TRBD2	TRBV5-4	TRBJ2-7	few	TGTGCCAGCAGCTGGGGAGGGACTAGCGGGGCCTACGAGCAGTACTTC	CASSWGGTSGAYEQYF
NA	TRBV5-1	TRBJ1-3	NA	TGCGCCAGCAGCTCCGACAGCTCTGGAAACACCATATATTTT	CASSSDSSGNTIYF
TRBD2	TRBV6-5	TRBJ2-3	few	TGTGCCAGCAGTTCTAGCGGGGTCACAGATACGCAGTATTTT	CASSSSGVTDTQYF
TRBD1	TRBV28	TRBJ1-1	NA	TGTGCCAGCAGACTCTCCGGGACAGGGGGAACTGAAGCTTTCTTT	CASRLSGTGGTEAFF
TRBD1	TRBV5-1	TRBJ1-1	NA	TGCGCCAGCAGCTTCTCAGGGGGCGCGGGTGGCACTGAAGCTTTCTTT	CASSFSGGAGGTEAFF
TRBD1	TRBV6-4	TRBJ2-3	NA	TGTGCCAGCAGAAATATGGGACAGGACAGCACAGATACGCAGTATTTT	CASRNMGQDSTDTQYF
TRBD2	TRBV18	TRBJ2-3	NA	TGTGCCAGCTCACCGGCTCCAGCGGGGGTTGGTAGCACAGATACGCAGTATTTT	CASSPAPAGVGSTDTQYF
NA	TRBV27	TRBJ2-7	NA	TGTGCCAGCAGTTTTTTCCCGACAGGACCAACCTACGAGCAGTACTTC	CASSFFPTGPTYEQYF
NA	TRBV5-1	TRBJ2-5	NA	TGCGCCAGCAGCTTGGGGCGGGGTTCGGAAGAGACCCAGTACTTC	CASSLGRGSEETQYF
TRBD1	TRBV6-5	TRBJ1-1	few	TGTGCCAGCAGCAAGACAGGGAGAGACACTGAAGCTTTCTTT	CASSKTGRDTEAFF
TRBD2	TRBV5-1	TRBJ2-3	few	TGCGCCAGCAGCTTCCTCCCCAGCGGGAGGGCAGATACGCAGTATTTT	CASSFLPSGRADTQYF
NA	TRBV2	TRBJ2-5	NA	TGTGCCTCAGGGTCTAGTCGGGAGACCCAGTACTTC	CASGSSRETQYF
TRBD1	TRBV30	TRBJ1-4	NA	TGTGCCTGGAGGACAAAACAGGGGGCAGGCTGGACTAATGAAAAACTGTTTTTT	CAWRTKQGAGWTNEKLFF
NA	TRBV5-1	TRBJ2-3	NA	TGCGCCAGCAGCCTGACTAGGGATACGCAGTATTTT	CASSLTRDTQYF
NA	TRBV19	TRBJ1-3	NA	TGTGCCAGTAATGACAAGGGAAACACCATATATTTT	CASNDKGNTIYF
NA	TRBV6-4	TRBJ2-1	NA	TGTGCCAGCAGTGACTCCGGGGGGCTCTACAATGAGCAGTTCTTC	CASSDSGGLYNEQFF
TRBD2	TRBV27	TRBJ2-7	NA	TGTGCCAGCAGTTTCGCCCGGGGTAGCGGGAGGTCCTACGAGCAGTACTTC	CASSFARGSGRSYEQYF
TRBD1	TRBV5-1	TRBJ2-7	NA	TGCGCCAGCAGCTTGAGTCAGACGAGGGGGCGAGGTTACGAGCAGTACTTC	CASSLSQTRGRGYEQYF